These 15 T cell receptor beta chains were sequenced from one sample in a study of blood T cell repertoires in COVID-19. Assay: immunoSEQ multiplex PCR; the TCRdb copy retains only in-frame clones and omits some. The sample has around 300,000 clones, 89% seen once. Input material: PBMCs or T cells enriched from blood (not recorded which). The receptors originated from a woman aged 55-69 years who had recovered from COVID-19.

This clone came up once. This chain joins TRBV9 and TRBJ2-2, with TRBD2 matching 8 bases. V trimming: 3 bases; J trimming: 5 bases; junction bases outside the gene matches: 9. The germline CDR1 and CDR2 sequences are SGDLS and YYNGEE. This CDR3 is built from 16 residues. Here the CDR3 DNA reads TGTGCCAGCAGCGCCCCTCCGGGACTAGGTACCGGGGAGCTGTTTTTT. Protein: CASSAPPGLGTGELFF.

To note about this clone: This sample includes further DNA sequences coding for the same CDR3. The V and J genes are TRBV2 and TRBJ1-5; 7 bases agree with TRBD1. Germline V lookup: CDR1 SNHLY, CDR2 FYNNEI. CDR3 length: 13 residues. V was clipped by 6 bases and J by 2 bases; unmatched bases: 1. The CDR3 is CASRGQGNQPQHF. The CDR3 DNA reads as TGTGCCAGCAGAGGACAGGGCAATCAGCCCCAGCATTTT.

The chain combines TRBV5-4 with TRBJ2-1; D perhaps matches TRBD2 (6 bases). This CDR3 spans 15 amino acids. Looked up from germline, CDR1 is SGHNT and CDR2 is YYREEE (reference sequence). V was trimmed by 4 bases and J by 6 bases, leaving 17 bases between them. DNA for the CDR3: TGTGCCAGCAGCCTACCGGGACTTCAAACCAATGAGCAGTTCTTC. Translating it yields CASSLPGLQTNEQFF.

V and J are TRBV28 and TRBJ2-7, with 9 positions matching TRBD2. V gave up 3 bases and J gave up 5 bases; unmatched junction bases: 8. The CDR3 is made up of 15 amino acids. CDR1 and CDR2 (germline): MDHEN, SYDVKM. The DNA of the CDR3 is TGTGCCAGCAGTTTTAGGGGACTAGCCGCCCACGAGCAGTACTTC. Translating gives CASSFRGLAAHEQYF.

The chain couples TRBV7-3 to TRBJ2-1; 15 bases fit TRBD2. Unmatched junction bases numbered 13, after V lost 2 bases and J lost 2 bases. CDR1 is SGHTA and CDR2 is FQGTGA in the germline V gene. The CDR3 has 21 residues. The CDR3 region is CASSLPEQAGLAGGPYNEQFF. The CDR3 nucleotides are TGTGCCAGCAGCTTACCCGAGCAGGCGGGACTAGCGGGAGGTCCCTACAATGAGCAGTTCTTC. Full variable domain (rest looked up from reference TRBV7-3 and TRBJ2-1): GAGVSQTPSNKVTEKGKYVELRCDPISGHTALYWYRQSLGQGPEFLIYFQGTGAADDSGLPNDRFFAVRPEGSVSTLKIQRTERGDSAVYLCASSLPEQAGLAGGPYNEQFFGPGTRLTVL.

The CDR3 loop is CASSRDSNSNQPQHF. The CDR3 DNA reads TGTGCCAGCAGTCGGGACAGCAATAGCAATCAGCCCCAGCATTTT. The chain employs TRBV6-6 and TRBJ1-5; 7 bases are a match to TRBD1. There are 15 residues in the CDR3. CDR1 is MNHNY, CDR2 SVGAGI, per germline (reference sequence). After removal of 5 bases from V and 0 bases from J, the junction contained 4 bases not matched to a gene.

Here the CDR3 DNA reads TGTGCCAGCAGCTCCGGGAGAGGAGCCCTTTCCTACGAGCAGTACTTC. Protein product: CASSSGRGALSYEQYF. V and J are TRBV21-1 and TRBJ2-7; the table gives TRBD2 as D, unverified against the DNA. TRBV21-1 is noted as a pseudogene. The CDR3 covers 16 residues.

This chain joins TRBV11-3 and TRBJ2-3; D is ambiguous. Germline assignment: CDR1 SGHNT and CDR2 YENEEA. V lost 4 bases to trimming and J lost 5 bases, with 7 bases between them. The CDR3 has 12 amino acids. The CDR3 protein is CASSSRGDTQYF. The CDR3 DNA reads as TGTGCCAGCAGCTCCAGAGGAGATACGCAGTATTTT.

The V call is TRBV6-5, the J call TRBJ2-7, with D perhaps matching TRBD1 (6 bases). Germline V gene lookup returns CDR1 MNHEY and CDR2 SVGAGI. CDR3 length equals 14 residues. With 6 bases removed from V and 3 bases from J, the gap between germline ends came to 15 bases. The CDR3 DNA is TGTGCCAGCAGATCCAGCGAGACAGGCTACGAGCAGTACTTC. This sequence encodes CASRSSETGYEQYF.

This sequence joins TRBV2 and TRBJ1-2, with D perhaps matching TRBD1 (5 bases). V lost 4 bases and J 4 bases, leaving 16 bases between the germline ends. Germline values: CDR1 SNHLY, CDR2 FYNNEI. This CDR3 is 15 amino acids long. CDR3 bases: TGTGCCAGCAGTGGCTTAAATCAGGGTGCCTATGGCTACACCTTC. Protein: CASSGLNQGAYGYTF.

This rearrangement joins TRBV2 to TRBJ2-5; D possibly corresponds to TRBD2 (5 bases). The CDR3 totals 15 residues. Trimming removed 7 bases from V and 5 bases from J, with 20 bases in between. Germline V gives CDR1 SNHLY, CDR2 FYNNEI. CDR3 in amino acids: CASTGLGGVGETQYF. In nucleotides, the CDR3 is TGTGCCAGCACCGGACTGGGCGGAGTAGGGGAGACCCAGTACTTC.

This clone was counted once. The chain recombines TRBV19 with TRBJ1-5; perhaps TRBD1 as D (5 bases). This CDR3 is 14 amino acids long. The V end lost 10 bases, the J end lost 5 bases, and 18 bases lay between the germline ends. The germline V gene encodes CDR1 LNHDA and CDR2 SQIVND (reference sequence). The CDR3: CATNPLSGHQPQHF. The CDR3 coding sequence is TGTGCCACCAACCCCCTTTCAGGGCATCAGCCCCAGCATTTT.

J is TRBJ2-3 and V is TRBV12-3 or TRBV12-4; tentatively, D is TRBD2 (7 bases). There are 13 residues in the CDR3. V dropped 8 bases and J dropped 5 bases, with 14 bases sitting between them. The CDR3 region is CASGPGGQDTQYF. The CDR3 coding sequence is TGTGCCAGCGGACCGGGGGGCCAAGATACGCAGTATTTT.

The chain combines TRBV28 with TRBJ2-7; 7 bases are a match to TRBD2. The CDR3 totals 14 residues. Germline assignment: CDR1 MDHEN and CDR2 SYDVKM. V trimming: 2 bases; J trimming: 2 bases; junction bases outside the gene matches: 3. The CDR3 protein is CASSLIAGTYEQYF. CDR3 DNA: TGTGCCAGCAGTTTAATAGCGGGTACCTACGAGCAGTACTTC.

The rearrangement links TRBV9 to TRBJ2-5, with D possibly being TRBD2 (5 bases). V gave up 4 bases and J gave up 6 bases, with 19 bases separating them. The length of the CDR3 is 15 residues. Germline CDR1 SGDLS, CDR2 YYNGEE. The CDR3 DNA follows: TGTGCCAGCAGCCCCCCCTTTACTAGTCGTCAGACCCAGTACTTC. Its protein is CASSPPFTSRQTQYF.